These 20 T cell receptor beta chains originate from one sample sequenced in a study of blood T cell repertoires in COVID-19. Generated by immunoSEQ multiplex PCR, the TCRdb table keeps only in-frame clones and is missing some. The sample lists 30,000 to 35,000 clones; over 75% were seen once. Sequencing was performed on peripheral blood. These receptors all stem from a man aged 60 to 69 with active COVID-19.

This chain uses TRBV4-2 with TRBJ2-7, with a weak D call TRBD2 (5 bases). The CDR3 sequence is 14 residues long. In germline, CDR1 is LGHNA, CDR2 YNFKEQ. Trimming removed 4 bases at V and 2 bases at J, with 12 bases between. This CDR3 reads CASSRAVIPYEQYF. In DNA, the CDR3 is TGTGCCAGCAGCCGAGCGGTAATCCCCTACGAGCAGTACTTC.

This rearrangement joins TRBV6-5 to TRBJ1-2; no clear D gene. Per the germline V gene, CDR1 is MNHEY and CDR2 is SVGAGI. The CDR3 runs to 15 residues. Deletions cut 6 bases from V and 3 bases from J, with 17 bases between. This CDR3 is CASRRGGWSDYGYTF. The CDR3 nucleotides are TGTGCCAGCAGGAGAGGCGGGTGGTCGGACTATGGCTACACCTTC.

In DNA, the CDR3 is TGTGCCAGTAGTTCGACAGGGGGCAGGGAAAAACTGTTTTTT. Its translation: CASSSTGGREKLFF. V usage is TRBV19 and J usage is TRBJ1-4, with 10 bases matching TRBD1. V was pared by 5 bases and J by 8 bases, with 5 bases of the junction left unmatched. CDR3 length equals 14 residues. Germline CDR1 LNHDA, CDR2 SQIVND (reference sequence).

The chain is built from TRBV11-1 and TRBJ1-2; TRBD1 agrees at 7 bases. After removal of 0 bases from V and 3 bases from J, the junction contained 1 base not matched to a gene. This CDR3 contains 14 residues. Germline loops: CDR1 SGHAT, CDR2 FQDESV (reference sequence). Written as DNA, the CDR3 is TGTGCCAGCAGCTTAGCCGGACAGGACTATGGCTACACCTTC. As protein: CASSLAGQDYGYTF.

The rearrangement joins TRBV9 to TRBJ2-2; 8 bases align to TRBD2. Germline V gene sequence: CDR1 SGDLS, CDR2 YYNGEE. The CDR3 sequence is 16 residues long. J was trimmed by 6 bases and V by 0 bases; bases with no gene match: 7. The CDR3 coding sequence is TGTGCCAGCAGCGTAGGCCAGCGGGGGACGTCCGGGGAGCTGTTTTTT. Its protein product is CASSVGQRGTSGELFF.

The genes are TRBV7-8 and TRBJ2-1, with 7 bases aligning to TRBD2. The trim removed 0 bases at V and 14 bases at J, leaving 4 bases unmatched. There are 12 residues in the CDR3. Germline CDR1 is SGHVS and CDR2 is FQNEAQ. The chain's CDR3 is CASSLAGRGEFF. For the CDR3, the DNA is TGTGCCAGCAGCTTAGCTGGGAGGGGCGAGTTCTTC.

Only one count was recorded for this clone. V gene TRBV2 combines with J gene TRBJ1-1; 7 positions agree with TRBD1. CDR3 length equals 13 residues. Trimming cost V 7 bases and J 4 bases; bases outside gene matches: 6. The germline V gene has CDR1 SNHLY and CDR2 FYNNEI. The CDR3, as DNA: TGTGCCAGCAATATAGACAGGGCCACTGAAGCTTTCTTT. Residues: CASNIDRATEAFF.

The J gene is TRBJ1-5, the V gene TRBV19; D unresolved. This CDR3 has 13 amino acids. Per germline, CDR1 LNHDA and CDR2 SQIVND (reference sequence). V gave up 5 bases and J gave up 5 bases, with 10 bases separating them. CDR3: CASSPSNYQPQHF. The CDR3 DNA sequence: TGTGCCAGTAGTCCCTCGAACTATCAGCCCCAGCATTTT.

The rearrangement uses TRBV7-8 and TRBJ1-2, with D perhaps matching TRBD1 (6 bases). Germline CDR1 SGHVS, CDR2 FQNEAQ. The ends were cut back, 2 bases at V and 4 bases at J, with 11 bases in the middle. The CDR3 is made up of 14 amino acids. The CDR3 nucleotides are TGTGCCAGCAGCTTATCCCGGACAGCCTATGGCTACACCTTC. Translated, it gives CASSLSRTAYGYTF.

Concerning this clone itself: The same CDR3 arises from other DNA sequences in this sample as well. The CDR3: CASSLDRDTEAFF. CDR3 coding DNA: TGTGCCAGCAGTCTAGACAGGGATACTGAAGCTTTCTTT. The J gene is TRBJ1-1, the V gene TRBV11-2, with 7 nucleotides matching TRBD1. The CDR3 runs to 13 residues. Germline CDR1 SGHAT, CDR2 FQNNGV. Germline trimming cut 6 bases from V and 5 bases from J; bases unmatched to any gene: 6.

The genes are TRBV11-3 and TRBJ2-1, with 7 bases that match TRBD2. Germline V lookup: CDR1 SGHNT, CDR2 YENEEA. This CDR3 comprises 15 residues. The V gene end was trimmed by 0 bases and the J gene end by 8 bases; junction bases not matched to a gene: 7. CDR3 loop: CASSLEAGVRHEQFF. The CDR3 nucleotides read TGTGCCAGCAGCTTAGAGGCGGGAGTTCGGCATGAGCAGTTCTTC.

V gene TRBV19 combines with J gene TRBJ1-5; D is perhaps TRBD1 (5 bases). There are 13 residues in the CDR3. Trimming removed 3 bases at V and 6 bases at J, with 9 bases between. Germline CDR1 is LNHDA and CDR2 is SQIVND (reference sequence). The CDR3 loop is CASSIQGVQPQHF. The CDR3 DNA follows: TGTGCCAGTAGTATTCAAGGGGTTCAGCCCCAGCATTTT.

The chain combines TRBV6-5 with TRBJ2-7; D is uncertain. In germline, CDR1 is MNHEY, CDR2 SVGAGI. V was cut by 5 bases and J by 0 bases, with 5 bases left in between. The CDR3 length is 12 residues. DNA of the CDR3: TGTGCCAGCAGTACGAGCTCCTACGAGCAGTACTTC. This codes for CASSTSSYEQYF.

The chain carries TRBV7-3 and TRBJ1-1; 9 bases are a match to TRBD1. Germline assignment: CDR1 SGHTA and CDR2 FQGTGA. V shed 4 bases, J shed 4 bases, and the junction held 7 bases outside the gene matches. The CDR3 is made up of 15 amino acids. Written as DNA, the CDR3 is TGTGCCAGCAGCTCCCCCGACAGGGGGAGCACTGAAGCTTTCTTT. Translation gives CASSSPDRGSTEAFF.

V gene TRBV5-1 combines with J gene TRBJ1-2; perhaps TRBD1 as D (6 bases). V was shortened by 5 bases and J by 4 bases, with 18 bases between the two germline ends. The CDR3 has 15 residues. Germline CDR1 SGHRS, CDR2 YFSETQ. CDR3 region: CASSSSPQGGYGYTF. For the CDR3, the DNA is TGCGCCAGCAGTTCCTCCCCACAGGGTGGCTATGGCTACACCTTC.

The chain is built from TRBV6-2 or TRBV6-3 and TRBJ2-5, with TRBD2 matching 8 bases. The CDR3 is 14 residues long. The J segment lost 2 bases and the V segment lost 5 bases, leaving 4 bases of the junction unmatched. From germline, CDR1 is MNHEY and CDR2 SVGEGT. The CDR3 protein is CASSQTSGQETQYF. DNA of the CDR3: TGTGCCAGCAGTCAAACTAGCGGACAAGAGACCCAGTACTTC.

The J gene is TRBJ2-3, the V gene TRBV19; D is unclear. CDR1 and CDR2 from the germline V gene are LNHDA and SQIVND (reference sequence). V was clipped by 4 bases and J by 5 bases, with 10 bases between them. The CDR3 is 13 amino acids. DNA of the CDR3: TGTGCCAGTAGTACGATAGCCGAAGATACGCAGTATTTT. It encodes CASSTIAEDTQYF.

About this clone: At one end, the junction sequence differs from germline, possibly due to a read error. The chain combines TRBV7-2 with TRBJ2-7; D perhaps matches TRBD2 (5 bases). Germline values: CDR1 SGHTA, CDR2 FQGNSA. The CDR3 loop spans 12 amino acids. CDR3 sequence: CASSARGGSLNF. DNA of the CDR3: TGTGCCAGCAGCGCCCGAGGAGGCTCCCTAAACTTC.

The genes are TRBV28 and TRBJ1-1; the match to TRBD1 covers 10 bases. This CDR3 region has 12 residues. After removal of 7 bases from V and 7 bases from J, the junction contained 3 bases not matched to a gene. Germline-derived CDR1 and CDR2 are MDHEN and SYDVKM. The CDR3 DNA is TGTGCCAGCATCCGGACAGGGGGTGAAGCTTTCTTT. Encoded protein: CASIRTGGEAFF.

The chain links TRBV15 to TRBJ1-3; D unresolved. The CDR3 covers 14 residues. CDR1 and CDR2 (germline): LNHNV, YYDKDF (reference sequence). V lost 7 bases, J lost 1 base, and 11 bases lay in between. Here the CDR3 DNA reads TGTGCCACCAAGGTCTCGGGGTCTGGAAACACCATATATTTT. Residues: CATKVSGSGNTIYF.